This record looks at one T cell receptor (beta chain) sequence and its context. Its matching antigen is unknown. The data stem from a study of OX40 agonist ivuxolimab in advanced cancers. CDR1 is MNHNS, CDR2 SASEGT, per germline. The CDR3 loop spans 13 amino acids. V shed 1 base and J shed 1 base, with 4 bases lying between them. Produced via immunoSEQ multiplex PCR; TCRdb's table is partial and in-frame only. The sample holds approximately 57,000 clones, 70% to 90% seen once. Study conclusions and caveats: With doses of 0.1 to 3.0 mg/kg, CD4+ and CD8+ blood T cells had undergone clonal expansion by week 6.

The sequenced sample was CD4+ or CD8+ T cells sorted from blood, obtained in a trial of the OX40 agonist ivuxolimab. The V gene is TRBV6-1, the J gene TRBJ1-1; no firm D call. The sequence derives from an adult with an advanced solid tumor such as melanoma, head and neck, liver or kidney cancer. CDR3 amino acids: CASSEVRNTEAFF. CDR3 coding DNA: TGTGCCAGCAGTGAAGTGCGGAACACTGAAGCTTTCTTT.